This TCR beta chain is drawn from a study of blood T cell repertoires in COVID-19. The wider study: Sources were T cells, B-cell-depleted T cells, or PBMCs; the material itself was cDNA or gDNA.

This clone was recorded once. Original methodology: Quantification of nucleated cells was approximated via reference gene primer amplification. The method was immunoSEQ multiplex PCR; TCRdb's version includes in-frame clones alone and lacks a portion of them. V, J and clone size were drawn from that table, and D and trimming were deduced from the DNA. The top ten clones hold roughly 15% of a sample with approximately 88,000 clones, about 90% of them seen once. The germline V gene has CDR1 SQVTM and CDR2 ANQGSEA. The trim removed 4 bases at V and 0 bases at J, leaving 9 bases unmatched. The CDR3 contains 17 residues.

The sample comprised peripheral blood. The receptor's source is a male donor with acute or convalescent COVID-19. The genes are TRBV29-1 and TRBJ2-5; 12 bases are a match to TRBD2. CDR3 bases: TGCAGCGTTGTCGGGGCTAGCGGGGGGGCGGACCAAGAGACCCAGTACTTC. Protein: CSVVGASGGADQETQYF.